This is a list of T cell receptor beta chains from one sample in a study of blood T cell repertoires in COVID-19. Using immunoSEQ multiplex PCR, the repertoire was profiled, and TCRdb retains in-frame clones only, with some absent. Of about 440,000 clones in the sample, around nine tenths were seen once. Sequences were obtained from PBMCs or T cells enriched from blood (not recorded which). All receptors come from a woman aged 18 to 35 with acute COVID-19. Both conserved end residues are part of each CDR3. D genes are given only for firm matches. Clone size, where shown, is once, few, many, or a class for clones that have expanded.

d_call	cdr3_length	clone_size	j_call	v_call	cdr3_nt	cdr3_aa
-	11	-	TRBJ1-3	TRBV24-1	TGTGCCACCTTTTATGTAGACACCATATATTTT	CATFYVDTIYF
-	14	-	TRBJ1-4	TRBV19	TGTGCCAGTAACATGGGTGCCTCGGGGGAAAAACTGTTTTTT	CASNMGASGEKLFF
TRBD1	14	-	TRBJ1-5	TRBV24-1	TGTGCCACCAGTGAACCGGGACAGCATCAGCCCCAGCATTTT	CATSEPGQHQPQHF
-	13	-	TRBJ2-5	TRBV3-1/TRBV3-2	TGTGCCAGCAGCACTCGGGACTGGGGGACCCAGTACTTC	CASSTRDWGTQYF
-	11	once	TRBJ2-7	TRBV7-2	TGTGCCAGCAGCCGCGGGGTCGAGCAGTACTTC	CASSRGVEQYF
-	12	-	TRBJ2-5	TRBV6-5	TGTGCCAGCCAGGGTTTTGCGGAGACCCAGTACTTC	CASQGFAETQYF
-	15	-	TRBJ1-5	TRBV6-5	TGTGCCAGCAGGTTCCGGGACACCGAGAATCAGCCCCAGCATTTT	CASRFRDTENQPQHF
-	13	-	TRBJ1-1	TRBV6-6	TGTGCCAGCAGTTCTTGGTCAGGCACTGAAGCTTTCTTT	CASSSWSGTEAFF
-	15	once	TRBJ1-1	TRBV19	TGTGCCAGTAGCCCCGATCACAGGGTGAACACTGAAGCTTTCTTT	CASSPDHRVNTEAFF
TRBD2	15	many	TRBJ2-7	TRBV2	TGTGCCAGCACCGGGGCGGGAGGCTACTCCTACGAGCAGTACTTC	CASTGAGGYSYEQYF
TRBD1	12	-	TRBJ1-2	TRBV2	TGTGCCAGCAGTGGACAGGGTTTTGGCTACACCTTC	CASSGQGFGYTF
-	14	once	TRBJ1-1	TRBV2	TGTGCCACCGCGAGAGGGGGGGGTAACACTGAAGCTTTCTTT	CATARGGGNTEAFF
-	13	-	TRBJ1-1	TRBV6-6	TGTGCCAGCAGTAAACAGGGGAACACTGAAGCTTTCTTT	CASSKQGNTEAFF
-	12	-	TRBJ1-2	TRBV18	TGTGCCAGCTCAGCGGGGTTGGATGGCTACACCTTC	CASSAGLDGYTF
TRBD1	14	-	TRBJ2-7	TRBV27	TGTGCCAGCAGAACCGGACAGGGGGTAGGGGAGCAGTACTTC	CASRTGQGVGEQYF
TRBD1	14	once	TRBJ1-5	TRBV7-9	TGTGCCAGCAGCTCAGACAGGGTAAGCCAGCCCCAGCATTTT	CASSSDRVSQPQHF
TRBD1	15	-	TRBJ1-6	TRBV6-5	TGTGCCAGCAGTTTCGGACAGGGCCTTAATTCACCCCTCCACTTT	CASSFGQGLNSPLHF
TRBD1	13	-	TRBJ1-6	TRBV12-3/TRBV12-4	TGTGCCAGCCGACAGGGGGATAATTCACCCCTCCACTTT	CASRQGDNSPLHF
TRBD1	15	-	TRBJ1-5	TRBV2	TGTGCCAGCAGTATCGACAGGGGTGGAGGACAGCCCCAGCATTTT	CASSIDRGGGQPQHF
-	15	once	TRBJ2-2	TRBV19	TGTGCCAGTAGTATAGCGGCTAGCTTTCGAGGGGAGCTGTTTTTT	CASSIAASFRGELFF
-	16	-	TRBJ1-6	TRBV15	TGTGCCACCAGCAGATCAGGGAAGGTTTATAATTCACCCCTCCACTTT	CATSRSGKVYNSPLHF
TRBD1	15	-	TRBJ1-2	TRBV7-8	TGTGCCAGCAGCTCGACCCCTGACAGGGGTTATGGCTACACCTTC	CASSSTPDRGYGYTF
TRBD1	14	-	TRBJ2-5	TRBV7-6	TGTGCCAGCAGCTACAGGGGGGTAGGGGAGACCCAGTACTTC	CASSYRGVGETQYF
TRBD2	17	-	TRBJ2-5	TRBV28	TGTGCCAGCAGAGCGAAAACGGGGCGGGGGAACCAAGAGACCCAGTACTTC	CASRAKTGRGNQETQYF
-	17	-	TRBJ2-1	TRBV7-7	TGTGCCAGCAGCTTAGTTTTAGGTAGGCTAGCCTACAATGAGCAGTTCTTC	CASSLVLGRLAYNEQFF
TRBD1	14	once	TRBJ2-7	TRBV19	TGTGCCAGTAACACAGGGGTTGGGTTCTACGAGCAGTACTTC	CASNTGVGFYEQYF
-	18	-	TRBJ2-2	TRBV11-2	TGTGCCAGCAGCTTAGTAGGGGGTTTGTTCGCGAACACCGGGGAGCTGTTTTTT	CASSLVGGLFANTGELFF
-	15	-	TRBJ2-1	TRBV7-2	TGTGCCAGCAGCTTAGCGATCAGCTCCTACAATGAGCAGTTCTTC	CASSLAISSYNEQFF
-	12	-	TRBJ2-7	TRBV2	TGTGCCAGCAGTGACGGAGGGGTCGAGCAGTACTTC	CASSDGGVEQYF
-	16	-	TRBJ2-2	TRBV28	TGTGCCAGCAGTTTTCAGGGGACGGCGAACACCGGGGAGCTGTTTTTT	CASSFQGTANTGELFF
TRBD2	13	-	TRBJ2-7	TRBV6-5	TGTGCCAGCAGAAGCGGGGAGAAGTACGAGCAGTACTTC	CASRSGEKYEQYF
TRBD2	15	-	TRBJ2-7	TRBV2	TGTGCCAGCAGTGAGACTAGCGGAGGACGCTACGAGCAGTACTTC	CASSETSGGRYEQYF
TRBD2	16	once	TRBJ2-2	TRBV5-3	TGTGCCAGAAGCTTGAGGCTAGCGGGAGTGTCCGGGGAGCTGTTTTTT	CARSLRLAGVSGELFF
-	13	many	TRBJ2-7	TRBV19	TGTGCCAGTAATTCAGGCCTTCTAAACGAGCAGTACTTC	CASNSGLLNEQYF
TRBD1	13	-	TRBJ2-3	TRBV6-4	TGTGCCAGCAGTGAAGCCGGGACAGGGGCGCAGTATTTT	CASSEAGTGAQYF
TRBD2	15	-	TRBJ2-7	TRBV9	TGTGCCAGCAGCAACGGACTAGCGACCCACTACGAGCAGTACTTC	CASSNGLATHYEQYF
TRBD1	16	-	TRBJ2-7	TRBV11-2	TGTGCCAGCAGCTTAGAACTGGGACAGGGGTCCTACGAGCAGTACTTC	CASSLELGQGSYEQYF
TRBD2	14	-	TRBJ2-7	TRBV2	TGTGCCAGCAGTGAACTAGCGGGAGTAGGAGAGCAGTACTTC	CASSELAGVGEQYF
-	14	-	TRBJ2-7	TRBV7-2	TGTGCCAGCAGCCCTCTCGACTACGCCTACGAGCAGTACTTC	CASSPLDYAYEQYF
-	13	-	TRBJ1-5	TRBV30	TGTGCCTGGAGTGCCCTGAGAGGACAGCCCCAGCATTTT	CAWSALRGQPQHF
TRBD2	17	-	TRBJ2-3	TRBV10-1	TGCGCCAGCAGTAAAGGGACTAGCGGGAGTCGGACAGATACGCAGTATTTT	CASSKGTSGSRTDTQYF
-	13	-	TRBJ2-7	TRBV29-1	TGCAGCGTTGAACGTGGGCAGAACTACGAGCAGTACTTC	CSVERGQNYEQYF
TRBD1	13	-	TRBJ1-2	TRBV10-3	TGTGCCATCAGTGAGGACAGGGGCGATGGCTACACCTTC	CAISEDRGDGYTF
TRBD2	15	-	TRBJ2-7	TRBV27	TGTGCCAGCAGTGTTGGGCTAGCGGGTGTCTACGAGCAGTACTTC	CASSVGLAGVYEQYF
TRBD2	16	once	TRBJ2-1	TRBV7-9	TGTGCCAGCAGCTTAGTTGGCGGGAGGTCCTACAATGAGCAGTTCTTC	CASSLVGGRSYNEQFF
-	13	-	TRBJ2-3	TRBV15	TGTGCCACCAGCAGGACTAGGCCAGATACGCAGTATTTT	CATSRTRPDTQYF
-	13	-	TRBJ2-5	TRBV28	TGTGCCAGCAGTTTTGAGGGTCCCAGGACCCAGTACTTC	CASSFEGPRTQYF
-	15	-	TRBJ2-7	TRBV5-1	TGCGCCAGCAGCTTGAGGCTACAGGCCGGCCACGAGCAGTACTTC	CASSLRLQAGHEQYF
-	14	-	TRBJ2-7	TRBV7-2	TGTGCCAGCAGCTTAGGGACTGAGGGCTACGAGCAGTACTTC	CASSLGTEGYEQYF
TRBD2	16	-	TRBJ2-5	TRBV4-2	TGTGCCAGCAGCCAAGTGACTAGCGGGGGGACGAAGACCCAGTACTTC	CASSQVTSGGTKTQYF
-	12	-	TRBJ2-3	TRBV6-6	TGTGCCAGCAGTTACTCTCTGGATACGCAGTATTTT	CASSYSLDTQYF
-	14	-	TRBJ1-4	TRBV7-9	TGTGCCAGCAGCTTTAGGGGTACTAATGAAAAACTGTTTTTT	CASSFRGTNEKLFF
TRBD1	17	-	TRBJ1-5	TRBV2	TGTGCCAGCAGGGGGACAGGGGCGACTTATAGCAATCAGCCCCAGCATTTT	CASRGTGATYSNQPQHF
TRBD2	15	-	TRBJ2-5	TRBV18	TGTGCCAGCTCACCACCGGGACTAGCGGGAGAGACCCAGTACTTC	CASSPPGLAGETQYF
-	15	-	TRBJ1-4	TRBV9	TGTGCCAGCAGCGTAGGTAGACAGGCGGTCGAAAAACTGTTTTTT	CASSVGRQAVEKLFF